The 9 T cell receptor beta chains below all came from one sample that was sequenced in a study of blood T cell repertoires in COVID-19. Profiled with immunoSEQ multiplex PCR; TCRdb holds only in-frame clones, not every one. The sample holds under 90,000 clones, around 88% seen once. Material: peripheral blood. These receptors came from a man aged 60 to 75 with acute or convalescent COVID-19.

J is TRBJ2-3 and V is TRBV4-1; tentatively, D is TRBD1 (5 bases). The CDR3 runs 14 residues. V was pared by 4 bases and J by 3 bases, with 11 bases between. CDR1 is MGHRA and CDR2 is YSYEKL in the germline V gene. The CDR3 region is CASSLQGVTDTQYF. The DNA for the CDR3 is TGCGCCAGCAGCCTCCAAGGGGTGACAGATACGCAGTATTTT.

The chain couples TRBV6-2 or TRBV6-3 to TRBJ2-1; a weak D match, TRBD2 (5 bases). Deletions cut 6 bases from V and 7 bases from J, with 13 bases between. The CDR3 runs to 13 residues. Germline CDR1 is MNHEY and CDR2 is SVGEGT. CDR3 loop: CASSSSGGNEQFF. The CDR3 DNA reads TGTGCCAGCAGCTCCAGTGGAGGTAATGAGCAGTTCTTC.

The chain is built from TRBV5-4 and TRBJ1-1; 11 bases match TRBD1. CDR3 length: 15 residues. V lost 3 bases and J lost 0; bases outside the gene matches: 1. Germline CDR1 reads SGHNT; CDR2 reads YYREEE (reference sequence). CDR3 bases: TGTGCCAGCAGCTGGGGACAGGGGGTGAACACTGAAGCTTTCTTT. It translates to CASSWGQGVNTEAFF.

Regarding this clone: One end of the junction fails to match germline, which may point to a read error. J is TRBJ2-7 and V is TRBV6-5, with 7 bases matching TRBD1. The CDR3 totals 14 residues. The germline gives CDR1 MNHEY, CDR2 SVGAGI. DNA of the CDR3: TGTGCCAGCACTTACGGGGACAGTAACTACGAGCAGTACTTC. Its protein product is CASTYGDSNYEQYF.

This clone came up once. The chain joins TRBV3-1 (or the pseudogene TRBV3-2) to TRBJ1-2; the D is unclear. CDR1 and CDR2 from the germline V gene are LGHDT and YNNKEL (reference sequence). This CDR3 is built from 12 residues. Deletions cut 4 bases from V and 8 bases from J, with 11 bases between. The CDR3 DNA follows: TGTGCCAGCAGCCGAGAGAGGAGCGGCTACACCTTC. Residues: CASSRERSGYTF.

The chain combines TRBV5-6 with TRBJ2-5; 7 bases are shared with TRBD1. This CDR3 comprises 15 residues. CDR1 and CDR2 from the germline V gene are SGHDT and YYEEEE. Trimming at V came to 4 bases and at J to 5 bases, leaving 11 bases not matched to a gene. As DNA, the CDR3 is TGTGCCAGCAGCCCATCCCCCCGACAGGGTGAGACCCAGTACTTC. Translated, it gives CASSPSPRQGETQYF.

This clone was seen once. The chain has TRBV24-1 and TRBJ1-1; TRBD1 might be the D (6 bases). CDR1 is KGHDR and CDR2 is SFDVKD in the germline V gene. The CDR3 consists of 12 residues. Trimming left V 1 base short and J 9 bases short, with 8 bases between. The CDR3 DNA reads TGTGCCACCAGTGATTTTAGGGGGAAAGCTTTCTTT. It is translated as CATSDFRGKAFF.

The chain links TRBV10-1 to TRBJ1-5; 9 nucleotides agree with TRBD1. The trim removed 6 bases at V and 2 bases at J, leaving 5 bases unmatched. Germline V gives CDR1 WNHNN, CDR2 SYGVQD (reference sequence). There are 15 residues in the CDR3. The chain's CDR3 is CASRLDRGGNQPQHF. CDR3 sequence (DNA): TGCGCCAGCAGACTCGACAGGGGGGGCAATCAGCCCCAGCATTTT.

This rearrangement joins TRBV11-2 to TRBJ2-7, with TRBD2 matching 8 bases. Germline CDR1 reads SGHAT; CDR2 reads FQNNGV. V trimming: 5 bases; J trimming: 3 bases; junction bases outside the gene matches: 3. The CDR3 consists of 13 residues. CDR3 sequence: CASSRGLDYEQYF. The CDR3 coding sequence is TGTGCCAGCAGCCGGGGACTAGACTACGAGCAGTACTTC.